Presented here are 21 T cell receptor beta chains from one specimen sequenced in a study of human T cells and chemical hapten exposure. Time point given: patch test 3, about 24 weeks after DPC sensitization. The sample's treatment: therapeutic diphenylcyclopropenone sensitization with weekly scalp DPC. TCRdb re-called the RACE reads with MiXCR, one entry per CDR3 protein. The data hold about 30,000 distinct CDR3 sequences, with over 4.5% observed a single time. The sample in question was whole blood, obtained in connection with sensitization to the hapten diphenylcyclopropenone (DPC). These receptors came from a man aged 30-40 years with alopecia areata. Some clones in this sample may be carry-over from other donors' samples.

This clonotype appeared many times. The V gene is TRBV6-5, the J gene TRBJ1-2; TRBD1 is a possible D gene (5 bases). CDR1 MNHEY and CDR2 SVGAGI come from the germline V gene. The CDR3 is made up of 14 amino acids. The V end lost 5 bases, the J end lost 1 base, and 11 bases lay between the germline ends. The CDR3 DNA sequence: TGTGCCAGCAGTCCGAGCGGGGGTAACTATGGCTACACCTTC. Amino acid sequence: CASSPSGGNYGYTF.

At least ten counts were recorded for this clonotype. The chain is built from TRBV18 and TRBJ2-1; 9 nucleotides align to TRBD2. The V segment lost 2 bases and the J segment 4 bases; nucleotides outside the gene matches: 9. This CDR3 has 17 residues. Germline values: CDR1 KGHSH, CDR2 LQKENI. Here the CDR3 DNA reads TGTGCCAGCTCACCAGGCATAAGGCTAGCGGGATACAATGAGCAGTTCTTC. Protein sequence: CASSPGIRLAGYNEQFF.

This clonotype appeared many times. The CDR3 is CATSTSGGPQETQYF. The CDR3 DNA sequence: TGTGCCACCAGCACTAGCGGGGGACCTCAAGAGACCCAGTACTTC. The V gene is TRBV24-1, the J gene TRBJ2-5; 11 nucleotides agree with TRBD2. The CDR3 loop spans 15 amino acids. V was clipped by 7 bases and J by 2 bases; unmatched bases: 5. Germline V gene sequence: CDR1 KGHDR, CDR2 SFDVKD.

This clonotype was recorded many times. The V gene is TRBV20-1, the J gene TRBJ2-4; maybe TRBD2 (6 bases). This CDR3 spans 13 amino acids. V lost 7 bases and J lost 3, with 13 bases in between. Germline CDR1 and CDR2: DFQATT and SNEGSKA (reference sequence). The CDR3 protein is CSVYGSSKNIQYF. The CDR3 nucleotides are TGCAGTGTGTACGGGAGTAGCAAAAACATTCAGTACTTC.

This clonotype is deemed medium-sized (0.01 to 0.1%). V and J are TRBV6-2 or TRBV6-3 and TRBJ1-6; 8 bases agree with TRBD1. The CDR3 is 14 residues long. V dropped 5 bases and J dropped 10; count of bases not matched to a gene: 7. Per germline, CDR1 MNHEY and CDR2 SVGEGT. The CDR3 bases are TGTGCCAGCAGTCCAGGGGGCTACAGGTCACCCCTCCACTTT. This translates into CASSPGGYRSPLHF.

This clonotype was observed many times. J is TRBJ1-5 and V is TRBV12-3 or TRBV12-4, with 10 bases that match TRBD1. The ends lost 5 bases at V and 10 bases at J; junction bases unmatched: 8. The CDR3 spans 14 residues. The CDR3 DNA follows: TGTGCCAGCAGTCCCGGGACAGGGGTAGGTCCCCAGCATTTT. This encodes CASSPGTGVGPQHF.

This clonotype has a count of ten or more. This chain links TRBV9 with TRBJ2-7, with D unclear. The V gene's germline CDR1 is SGDLS and CDR2 YYNGEE. Trimming cost V 4 bases and J 0 bases, with 17 bases left between them. The CDR3 runs to 16 residues. For the CDR3, the DNA is TGTGCCAGCAGCCCTCAAATCGGCGCGGCCTCCTACGAGCAGTACTTC. Its translation is CASSPQIGAASYEQYF.

There are many counts of this clonotype. The chain links TRBV3-1 to TRBJ1-3; TRBD1 agrees at 7 bases. In germline, CDR1 is LGHDT, CDR2 YNNKEL (reference sequence). The CDR3 has 14 amino acids. The V segment lost 6 bases and the J segment 7 bases; nucleotides outside the gene matches: 9. The CDR3 here is CASSPGTASNTIYF. The CDR3 bases are TGTGCCAGCAGTCCCGGGACAGCGTCTAACACCATATATTTT.

This clonotype was detected ten times or more. The chain carries TRBV5-1 and TRBJ2-1; the D is unclear. This CDR3 spans 12 amino acids. Between the trimmed V and J ends, which lost 4 bases and 3 bases, there was a span of 5 bases. CDR1 SGHRS and CDR2 YFSETQ come from the germline V gene. The DNA for the CDR3 is TGCGCCAGCAGCCCTGACTACAATGAGCAGTTCTTC. It yields the protein CASSPDYNEQFF.

This clonotype came up many times. The chain couples TRBV20-1 to TRBJ1-2; TRBD1 matches at 7 bases. The CDR3 runs 14 residues. Losses at the gene ends were 1 base for V and 5 bases for J; bases not matched to a gene: 7. Germline values: CDR1 DFQATT, CDR2 SNEGSKA (reference sequence). The CDR3 spells CSARVQGGQYGYTF. The CDR3 nucleotides read TGCAGTGCTAGAGTCCAGGGGGGGCAATATGGCTACACCTTC.

The table lists this clonotype with many counts. The chain couples TRBV20-1 to TRBJ2-3; TRBD1 matches at 7 bases. V shed 6 bases, J shed 4 bases, and the junction held 10 bases outside the gene matches. This CDR3 region has 14 residues. Germline values: CDR1 DFQATT, CDR2 SNEGSKA (reference sequence). CDR3 loop: CSALRDQGADTQYF. CDR3 nucleotide sequence: TGCAGTGCCCTCCGGGACCAGGGGGCAGATACGCAGTATTTT.

This clonotype came up many times. This chain links TRBV29-1 with TRBJ2-6; TRBD2 might be the D (6 bases). The V end was cut by 3 bases, the J end by 0 bases, with 12 bases between. CDR1 SQVTM and CDR2 ANQGSEA come from the germline V gene. The CDR3 consists of 16 residues. The CDR3 sequence is CSVEEGTSSGANVLTF. In DNA, the CDR3 is TGCAGCGTTGAGGAGGGGACCAGCTCTGGGGCCAACGTCCTGACTTTC.

This clonotype was detected many times. The V call is TRBV20-1, the J call TRBJ1-4; TRBD1 matches at 8 bases. The J segment lost 0 bases and the V segment lost 1 base, leaving 4 bases of the junction unmatched. This CDR3 comprises 16 residues. Germline V gene data show CDR1 as DFQATT and CDR2 as SNEGSKA (reference sequence). CDR3 sequence reads: CSARVTGDATNEKLFF. CDR3 DNA: TGCAGTGCTAGAGTGACAGGGGATGCAACTAATGAAAAACTGTTTTTT.

This chain uses TRBV5-1 with TRBJ1-2; D gene unclear. Germline lookup yields CDR1 SGHRS and CDR2 YFSETQ. The CDR3 is 13 amino acids. The V gene lost 3 bases and the J gene lost 6 bases, with 12 bases spanning the gap. CDR3 in DNA: TGCGCCAGCAGCTCGGGCCCGGTTGATGGCTACACCTTC. Protein product: CASSSGPVDGYTF.

This clonotype was seen ten or more times. The CDR3: CASSQDRTVQYF. The CDR3 DNA is TGTGCCAGCAGCCAAGATAGAACGGTGCAGTACTTC. The chain carries TRBV4-2 and TRBJ2-7; D is ambiguous. The germline CDR1 and CDR2 sequences are LGHNA and YNFKEQ. CDR3 length: 12 amino acids. Trimming removed 0 bases at V and 9 bases at J, with 9 bases between.

This clonotype came up many times. The V gene is TRBV6-5, the J gene TRBJ2-2; the D call may be TRBD1 or TRBD2 (5 bases each). This CDR3 region has 14 residues. Germline CDR1 is MNHEY and CDR2 is SVGAGI. Between the trimmed V and J ends, which lost 5 bases and 3 bases, there was a span of 10 bases. CDR3 nucleotides: TGTGCCAGCAGTACCGGGACCCACACCGGGGAGCTGTTTTTT. This sequence encodes CASSTGTHTGELFF.

This clonotype was detected many times. This chain links TRBV6-2 or TRBV6-3 with TRBJ2-6, with D tentatively TRBD1 (6 bases). Germline CDR1 and CDR2: MNHEY and SVGEGT. V gave up 5 bases and J gave up 0 bases, with 11 bases separating them. The CDR3 sequence is 16 residues long. The chain's CDR3 is CASSRTVFSGANVLTF. The CDR3 DNA reads as TGTGCCAGCAGTCGGACAGTATTCTCTGGGGCCAACGTCCTGACTTTC.

This clonotype was seen many times. The J gene is TRBJ2-1, the V gene TRBV19, with 10 nucleotides matching TRBD2. CDR3 size: 16 residues. CDR1 and CDR2 (germline): LNHDA, SQIVND (reference sequence). Losses at the gene ends were 2 bases for V and 4 bases for J; bases not matched to a gene: 5. In DNA, the CDR3 is TGTGCCAGTAGTATACTAGCGGGGGTCCAGTACAATGAGCAGTTCTTC. Protein: CASSILAGVQYNEQFF.

This clonotype was seen a handful of times. The chain joins TRBV29-1 to TRBJ1-2; D is perhaps TRBD1 (5 bases). Germline V lookup: CDR1 SQVTM, CDR2 ANQGSEA. This CDR3 contains 11 residues. The V and J ends lost 3 bases and 6 bases respectively, with 8 bases between them. The CDR3: CSVEAGNGYTF. The CDR3 coding sequence is TGCAGCGTTGAGGCAGGGAATGGCTACACCTTC. The full variable domain, rest sourced from reference TRBV29-1 and TRBJ1-2, is SAVISQKPSRDICQRGTSLTIQCQVDSQVTMMFWYRQQPGQSLTLIATANQGSEATYESGFVIDKFPISRPNLTFSTLTVSNMSPEDSSIYLCSVEAGNGYTFGSGTRLTVV.

The rearrangement joins TRBV27 to TRBJ2-3; a possible D gene is TRBD1 (5 bases). CDR1 MNHEY and CDR2 SMNVEV come from the germline V gene (reference sequence). This CDR3 contains 12 residues. V lost 6 bases and J 4 bases, leaving 8 bases between the germline ends. CDR3 sequence reads: CASREQADTQYF. The DNA of the CDR3 is TGTGCCAGCAGGGAACAGGCAGATACGCAGTATTTT.

By share, this clonotype counts as medium-sized. The chain links TRBV7-8 to TRBJ2-3; no definite D call. The CDR3 is 24 amino acids. Trimming took off 1 base at V and 0 bases at J, with 35 bases between the two ends. From germline, CDR1 is SGHVS and CDR2 FQNEAQ. The CDR3 nucleotides are TGTGCCAGCAGCTTAGACCTCTCCATGATTTTTCATCCCGAGTCCAGTCAGAGCACAGATACGCAGTATTTT. Protein product: CASSLDLSMIFHPESSQSTDTQYF.